A single sample is the source of the 30 T cell receptor beta chains below, sequenced in a study of shared clonotypes between healthy human individuals. This table comes from immunoSEQ multiplex PCR, and its TCRdb copy is limited to in-frame clones, with some not included. The sample consists of some 200,000 clones, 66% of them appearing once. The sequenced sample consisted of memory CD4+ T cells sorted from blood. Subset defined: CD45RA-negative fraction. The receptor source for this set is a man aged 25-45 years in good health.

This clone was recorded once. In DNA form, the CDR3 reads TGTGCCGCCCGGACAGGGGAGACCCAGTACTTC. Protein product: CAARTGETQYF. The chain has TRBV6-1 and TRBJ2-5, with TRBD1 matching over 8 bases. CDR1 is MNHNS and CDR2 is SASEGT in the germline V gene. CDR3 length equals 11 residues. Trimming at V came to 11 bases and at J to 5 bases, leaving 4 bases not matched to a gene.

The CDR3 here is CASSVDRGSTEAFF. As DNA, the CDR3 is TGTGCCAGCAGCGTAGACAGGGGGAGCACTGAAGCTTTCTTT. The J gene is TRBJ1-1, the V gene TRBV13; 9 bases map to TRBD1. The CDR3 has 14 amino acids. J gave up 4 bases and V 5 bases, and 5 bases lay outside the gene matches. Germline V gives CDR1 PRHDT, CDR2 FYEKMQ (reference sequence).

The genes are TRBV5-5 and TRBJ1-5; D remains unclear. The CDR3 loop spans 16 amino acids. V lost 4 bases, J lost 5 bases, and 19 bases lay in between. From germline, CDR1 is SGHKS and CDR2 YYEKEE (reference sequence). The DNA for the CDR3 is TGTGCCAGCAGCGCCTCGACGAGCCAGACATATCAGCCCCAGCATTTT. Amino acids: CASSASTSQTYQPQHF.

The V call is TRBV5-5, the J call TRBJ2-7, with 7 nucleotides matching TRBD2. The germline gives CDR1 SGHKS, CDR2 YYEKEE (reference sequence). The ends lost 1 base at V and 0 bases at J; junction bases unmatched: 1. The CDR3 extends over 14 amino acids. CDR3 in amino acids: CASSLWTSSYEQYF. Written as DNA, the CDR3 is TGTGCCAGCAGCTTGTGGACTAGCTCCTACGAGCAGTACTTC.

The rearrangement joins TRBV2 to TRBJ1-2; perhaps TRBD1 as D (6 bases). The germline V and J ends were trimmed by 4 bases and 8 bases, with 14 bases remaining between them. CDR1 and CDR2 from the germline V gene are SNHLY and FYNNEI. The CDR3 totals 13 residues. The CDR3 reads CASSVLGARGYTF. As DNA, the CDR3 is TGTGCCAGCAGTGTACTGGGGGCGCGAGGCTACACCTTC.

Only a few counts were recorded for this clone. The rearrangement joins TRBV2 to TRBJ2-2, with 7 bases matching TRBD1. CDR3 length equals 14 residues. Trimming cost V 4 bases and J 6 bases; bases outside gene matches: 5. Germline-derived CDR1 and CDR2 are SNHLY and FYNNEI. The CDR3 sequence is CASSANRGAGELFF. The CDR3 region has the DNA TGTGCCAGCAGTGCTAACAGGGGAGCCGGGGAGCTGTTTTTT. The whole variable domain, filled in from reference TRBV2 and TRBJ2-2, reads EPEVTQTPSHQVTQMGQEVILRCVPISNHLYFYWYRQILGQKVEFLVSFYNNEISEKSEIFDDQFSVERPDGSNFTLKIRSTKLEDSAMYFCASSANRGAGELFFGEGSRLTVL.

The chain combines TRBV7-9 with TRBJ1-4; possible D gene TRBD1, 6 bases. The CDR3 spans 15 residues. From germline, CDR1 is SEHNR and CDR2 FQNEAQ (reference sequence). The V and J ends lost 1 base and 7 bases respectively, with 13 bases between them. The CDR3 region has the DNA TGTGCCAGCAGCTTAGAAGGGGGTCTGGGTGAAAAACTGTTTTTT. The encoded protein is CASSLEGGLGEKLFF.

This chain uses TRBV6-1 with TRBJ2-1; 7 bases fit TRBD1. CDR3 size: 12 residues. Germline V gene sequence: CDR1 MNHNS, CDR2 SASEGT. The V and J ends lost 6 bases and 6 bases, in that order; junction bases with no gene match: 2. CDR3: CASRGQSNEQFF. CDR3 bases: TGTGCCAGCAGGGGACAGTCCAATGAGCAGTTCTTC.

The V and J genes are TRBV7-2 and TRBJ2-5; D ambiguous. The ends were cut back, 4 bases at V and 5 bases at J, with 8 bases in the middle. The CDR3 totals 12 residues. CDR1 SGHTA and CDR2 FQGNSA come from the germline V gene. This chain's CDR3 is CASSYVPETQYF. The CDR3 nucleotides are TGTGCCAGCAGCTATGTACCGGAGACCCAGTACTTC. Complete variable domain (other parts from reference TRBV7-2 and TRBJ2-5): GAGVSQSPSNKVTEKGKDVELRCDPISGHTALYWYRQSLGQGLEFLIYFQGNSAPDKSGLPSDRFSAERTGGSVSTLTIQRTQQEDSAVYLCASSYVPETQYFGPGTRLLVL.

The gene calls are TRBV5-4 and TRBJ2-1; no reliable D call. The germline V and J ends were trimmed by 3 bases and 2 bases, with 12 bases remaining between them. The CDR3 has 15 residues. From germline, CDR1 is SGHNT and CDR2 YYREEE (reference sequence). CDR3 residues: CASSSLLGAYNEQFF. CDR3 sequence (DNA): TGTGCCAGCAGCTCCCTTCTTGGGGCCTACAATGAGCAGTTCTTC.

This clone showed up just a few times. The chain joins TRBV13 to TRBJ2-3; 9 bases match TRBD2. Looked up from germline, CDR1 is PRHDT and CDR2 is FYEKMQ (reference sequence). The CDR3 spans 15 residues. The V gene end was trimmed by 2 bases and the J gene end by 5 bases; junction bases not matched to a gene: 5. CDR3 coding DNA: TGTGCCAGCAGCTTACGGGCGGGAGGGGTAGATACGCAGTATTTT. Translating gives CASSLRAGGVDTQYF.

The rearrangement uses TRBV27 and TRBJ2-1, with TRBD1 as a possible D gene (5 bases). Germline-derived CDR1 and CDR2 are MNHEY and SMNVEV (reference sequence). The length of the CDR3 is 16 residues. The V end lost 4 bases, the J end lost 5 bases, and 18 bases lay between the germline ends. The CDR3 sequence is CASSYVPGGADNEQFF. The CDR3 DNA follows: TGTGCCAGCAGTTATGTCCCGGGTGGGGCGGACAATGAGCAGTTCTTC.

The chain links TRBV29-1 to TRBJ1-2, with a tentative D call TRBD1 (6 bases). Germline CDR1 is SQVTM and CDR2 is ANQGSEA. This CDR3 has 12 residues. V lost 4 bases to trimming and J lost 6 bases, with 12 bases between them. In DNA form, the CDR3 reads TGCAGCGTTGGCGAAAGGGACAATGGCTACACCTTC. Its protein product is CSVGERDNGYTF.

Comments on this clone: Sequence at one end of the junction differs from germline and may be a read error. V and J are TRBV20-1 and TRBJ1-1; no definite D call. The CDR3 spans 11 residues. CDR1 DFQATT and CDR2 SNEGSKA come from the germline V gene (reference sequence). The CDR3 sequence: CSKRETSEAFF. CDR3 nucleotide sequence: TGCAGTAAGCGAGAGACATCTGAGGCTTTCTTT.

A remark on this clone: Other DNA sequences of this sample code for an identical CDR3. V gene TRBV6-1 combines with J gene TRBJ2-7; D remains unclear. The germline gives CDR1 MNHNS, CDR2 SASEGT. This CDR3 region has 13 residues. The V end was cut by 6 bases, the J end by 1 base, with 10 bases between. This CDR3 reads CASRGRGSYEQYF. CDR3 DNA: TGTGCCAGCAGGGGCCGAGGATCCTACGAGCAGTACTTC.

The genes are TRBV28 and TRBJ2-7; a weak D match, TRBD2 (6 bases). The germline gives CDR1 MDHEN, CDR2 SYDVKM. CDR3 size: 15 residues. Trimming took 5 bases from V and 2 from J, leaving 16 bases between them. CDR3 nucleotides: TGTGCCAGCAGTGTTGCCGGGACTGGAACCTACGAGCAGTACTTC. Encoded protein: CASSVAGTGTYEQYF.

The chain carries TRBV12-5 and TRBJ2-7; D is undetermined. The V end was cut by 5 bases, the J end by 3 bases, with 17 bases between. CDR3 length: 15 amino acids. Germline-derived CDR1 and CDR2 are LGHNT and FRNRAP. The CDR3 sequence is CASGPDFSPFYEQYF. The CDR3 bases are TGTGCTAGTGGTCCCGACTTCTCCCCCTTCTACGAGCAGTACTTC.

This rearrangement joins TRBV7-2 to TRBJ2-2, with no clear D. The CDR3 spans 14 residues. CDR1 is SGHTA and CDR2 is FQGNSA in the germline V gene. V lost 3 bases to trimming and J lost 6 bases, with 11 bases between them. The chain's CDR3 is CASSLTRSAGELFF. The CDR3 DNA sequence: TGTGCCAGCAGCTTGACAAGGAGCGCCGGGGAGCTGTTTTTT. The whole variable domain, filled in from reference TRBV7-2 and TRBJ2-2, reads GAGVSQSPSNKVTEKGKDVELRCDPISGHTALYWYRQSLGQGLEFLIYFQGNSAPDKSGLPSDRFSAERTGGSVSTLTIQRTQQEDSAVYLCASSLTRSAGELFFGEGSRLTVL.

The chain joins TRBV7-2 to TRBJ2-5, with D perhaps TRBD1 or TRBD2 (5 bases each). This CDR3 contains 13 residues. Germline V CDR1 and CDR2: SGHTA, FQGNSA. Trimming removed 1 base at V and 5 bases at J, with 8 bases between. Here the CDR3 DNA reads TGTGCCAGCAGCTTAGTCAGGGAGGAGACCCAGTACTTC. Amino acid sequence: CASSLVREETQYF.

The gene calls are TRBV27 and TRBJ2-7; 7 nucleotides agree with TRBD1. The ends lost 3 bases at V and 3 bases at J; junction bases unmatched: 5. CDR1 and CDR2 from the germline V gene are MNHEY and SMNVEV (reference sequence). The CDR3 has 14 residues. The CDR3 coding sequence is TGTGCCAGCAGTTTTAGTCGGGACAGCTACGAGCAGTACTTC. Its translation: CASSFSRDSYEQYF.

The chain links TRBV7-9 to TRBJ2-5; D not certain. V was pared by 5 bases and J by 4 bases, with 5 bases between. CDR3 length equals 11 residues. Germline V gene data show CDR1 as SEHNR and CDR2 as FQNEAQ (reference sequence). This chain's CDR3 is CASSRLETQYF. CDR3 nucleotide sequence: TGTGCCAGCAGCAGGCTAGAGACCCAGTACTTC.

This clone has only a few counts. The genes are TRBV6-1 and TRBJ1-1; D is undetermined. This CDR3 contains 13 residues. Trimming left V 8 bases short and J 0 bases short, with 10 bases between. The germline V gene has CDR1 MNHNS and CDR2 SASEGT. CDR3 region: CASATMMNTEAFF. CDR3 nucleotides: TGTGCCAGCGCTACTATGATGAACACTGAAGCTTTCTTT.

The chain has TRBV2 and TRBJ2-5; D gene unclear. The CDR3 consists of 11 residues. Germline CDR1 and CDR2: SNHLY and FYNNEI. V gave up 8 bases and J gave up 3 bases, with 7 bases separating them. Here the CDR3 reads CASEVEETQYF. In DNA, the CDR3 is TGTGCCAGCGAGGTGGAAGAGACCCAGTACTTC. The full variable domain, its missing parts supplied by reference TRBV2 and TRBJ2-5, is EPEVTQTPSHQVTQMGQEVILRCVPISNHLYFYWYRQILGQKVEFLVSFYNNEISEKSEIFDDQFSVERPDGSNFTLKIRSTKLEDSAMYFCASEVEETQYFGPGTRLLVL.

The V call is TRBV5-5, the J call TRBJ1-2, with D maybe TRBD1 (6 bases). V gave up 4 bases and J gave up 4 bases, with 20 bases separating them. CDR1 SGHKS and CDR2 YYEKEE come from the germline V gene (reference sequence). The CDR3 spans 16 residues. The CDR3 region has the DNA TGTGCCAGCAGCCCCAATCGGGGGCTGGGAGGCTATGGCTACACCTTC. It specifies CASSPNRGLGGYGYTF. The full variable domain, its missing parts supplied by reference TRBV5-5 and TRBJ1-2, is DAGVTQSPTHLIKTRGQQVTLRCSPISGHKSVSWYQQVLGQGPQFIFQYYEKEERGRGNFPDRFSARQFPNYSSELNVNALLLGDSALYLCASSPNRGLGGYGYTFGSGTRLTVV.

This clone was counted between two and nine times. This chain uses TRBV10-3 with TRBJ2-1, with TRBD2 matching over 12 bases. This CDR3 spans 14 amino acids. The germline V gene has CDR1 ENHRY and CDR2 SYGVKD. V shed 6 bases and J 9 bases; nucleotides not matched to a gene: 6. The CDR3 spells CAIRSTSGRGEQFF. DNA for the CDR3: TGTGCCATCAGATCGACTAGCGGGAGAGGTGAGCAGTTCTTC.

This chain connects TRBV4-2 to TRBJ1-1; 9 bases agree with TRBD1. Germline-derived CDR1 and CDR2 are LGHNA and YNFKEQ. The CDR3 has 14 amino acids. V lost 4 bases, J lost 5 bases, and 5 bases stayed unmatched. Here the CDR3 reads CASSPRQGGTEAFF. CDR3 DNA sequence: TGTGCCAGCAGCCCCCGACAGGGGGGAACTGAAGCTTTCTTT.

The chain is built from TRBV2 and TRBJ2-6, with 7 bases fitting TRBD1. J was trimmed by 0 bases and V by 7 bases; bases with no gene match: 9. Germline lookup yields CDR1 SNHLY and CDR2 FYNNEI. The CDR3 has 17 residues. The CDR3 DNA follows: TGTGCCAGCACCACTGGACAGGCCCGCTCTGGGGCCAACGTCCTGACTTTC. Residues: CASTTGQARSGANVLTF.

The genes are TRBV7-2 and TRBJ1-2; D uncertain. The V and J ends lost 4 bases and 8 bases respectively, with 20 bases between them. This CDR3 comprises 15 residues. Germline V lookup: CDR1 SGHTA, CDR2 FQGNSA. In nucleotides, the CDR3 is TGTGCCAGCAGCTCTTCCTCCAGGCCCGAAGGGGGCTACACCTTC. It encodes CASSSSSRPEGGYTF.

The chain has TRBV6-6 and TRBJ1-5, with TRBD1 as a possible D gene (5 bases). This CDR3 is 15 amino acids long. Trimming pared 4 bases from V and 0 bases from J, leaving 10 bases between. CDR1 is MNHNY, CDR2 SVGAGI, per germline (reference sequence). CDR3 sequence: CASSSGSGSNQPQHF. The CDR3 DNA reads as TGTGCCAGCAGTTCAGGGTCCGGTAGCAATCAGCCCCAGCATTTT.

In regard to this clone: A single base separates this from a much larger clone, so it may be a read error. The sample holds other DNA sequences that translate to the same CDR3. This chain connects TRBV28 to TRBJ1-1, with unresolved D. The length of the CDR3 is 13 residues. Germline CDR1 MDHEN, CDR2 SYDVKM. V dropped 3 bases and J dropped 1 base, with 6 bases sitting between them. CDR3 sequence: CASSFGGNTEAFF. In DNA, the CDR3 is TGTGCCAGCAGTTTCGGAGGGAACACTGAAGCTTTCTTT. The full variable domain, with the rest looked up from reference TRBV28 and TRBJ1-1, is DVKVTQSSRYLVKRTGEKVFLECVQDMDHENMFWYRQDPGLGLRLIYFSYDVKMKEKGDIPEGYSVSREKKERFSLILESASTNQTSMYLCASSFGGNTEAFFGQGTRLTVV.